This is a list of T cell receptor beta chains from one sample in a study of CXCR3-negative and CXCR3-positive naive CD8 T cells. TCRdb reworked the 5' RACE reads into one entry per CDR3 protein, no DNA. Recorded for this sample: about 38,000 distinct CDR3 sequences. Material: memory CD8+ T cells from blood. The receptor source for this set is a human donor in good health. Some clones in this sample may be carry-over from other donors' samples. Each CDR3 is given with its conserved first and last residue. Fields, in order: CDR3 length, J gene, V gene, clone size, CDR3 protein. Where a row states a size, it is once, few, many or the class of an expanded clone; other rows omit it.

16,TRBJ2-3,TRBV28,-,CASSDETGGPADTQYF
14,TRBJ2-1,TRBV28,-,CASKFPAPANEQFF
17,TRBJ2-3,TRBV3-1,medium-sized,CASSQDGTSQFTDTQYF
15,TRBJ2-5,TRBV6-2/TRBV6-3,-,CASSYLPGLQETQYF
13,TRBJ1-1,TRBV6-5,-,CASSQGFNTEAFF
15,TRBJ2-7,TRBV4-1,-,CASRQGQSSSYEQYF
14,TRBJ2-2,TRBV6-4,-,CASSDSSGSGELFF
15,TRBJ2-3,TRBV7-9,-,CASSLRDRGTDTQYF
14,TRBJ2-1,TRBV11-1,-,CDSSFAGTINEQFF
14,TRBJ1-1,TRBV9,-,CASSSGGTGTEAFF
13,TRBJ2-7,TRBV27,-,CASSLSLPYEQYF
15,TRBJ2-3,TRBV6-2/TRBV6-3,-,CASSWEDRETDTQYF
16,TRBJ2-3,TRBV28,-,CASSFISSGGLDTQYF
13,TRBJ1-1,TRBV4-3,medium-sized,CASSWTMNTEAFF
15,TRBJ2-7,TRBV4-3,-,CASSLSPGQQNEQYF
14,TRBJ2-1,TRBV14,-,CASSSYIGFDEQFF
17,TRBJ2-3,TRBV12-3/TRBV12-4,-,CASSDAGTSGGHYTQYF
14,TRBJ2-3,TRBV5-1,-,CASSLVGNRDTQYF
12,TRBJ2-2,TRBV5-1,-,CAIATGTGELFF
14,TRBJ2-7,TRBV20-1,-,CSAPNGGAGYEQYF
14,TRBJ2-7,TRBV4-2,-,CASSPTGTPYEQYF
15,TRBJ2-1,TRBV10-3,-,CAISESRGISNEQFF
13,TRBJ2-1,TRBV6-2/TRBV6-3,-,CASSYRRTDEQFF
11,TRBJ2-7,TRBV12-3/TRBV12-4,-,CASSLGAEQYF
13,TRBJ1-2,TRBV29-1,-,CSVRLAASYGYTF
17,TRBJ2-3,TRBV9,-,CASSVLAGGTYTDTQYF
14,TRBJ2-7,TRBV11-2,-,CASSLLEGSYEQYF
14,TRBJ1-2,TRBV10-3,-,CAISESDRAYGYTF
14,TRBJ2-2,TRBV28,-,CASSMTSATGELFF
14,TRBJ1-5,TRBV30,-,CAWRAGGGHQPQHF
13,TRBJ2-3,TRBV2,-,CASYDSTTDTQYF
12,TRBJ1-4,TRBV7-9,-,CASRGSNEKLFF
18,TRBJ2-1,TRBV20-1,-,CSARVASWDNYNIDEQFF
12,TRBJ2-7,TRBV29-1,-,CSVPVGAYEQYF
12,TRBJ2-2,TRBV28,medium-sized,CASSFYTGELFF
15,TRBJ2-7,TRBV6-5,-,CASSYGTGFSYEQYF
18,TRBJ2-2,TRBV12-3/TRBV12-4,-,CASTLGASGEFADGELFF
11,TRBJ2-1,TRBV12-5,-,CASAVYNEQFF
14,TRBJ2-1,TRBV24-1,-,CATAGGTQDNEQFF
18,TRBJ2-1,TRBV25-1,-,CASSEFYNLPRSYNEQFF
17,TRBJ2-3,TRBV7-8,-,CASSLDVERLSTDTQYF
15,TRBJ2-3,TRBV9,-,CASSVTGVSTDTQYF
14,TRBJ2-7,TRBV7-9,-,CASSSPGRPYEQYF
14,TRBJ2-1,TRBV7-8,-,CASSFRRELNEQFF
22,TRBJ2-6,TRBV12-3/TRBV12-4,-,CASSLVPGARDLRISGANVLTF
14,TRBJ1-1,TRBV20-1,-,CSADKGGGGTEAFF
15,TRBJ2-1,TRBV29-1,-,CSVVLTSGSMNEQFF
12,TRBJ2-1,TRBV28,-,CASSLQGNEQFF
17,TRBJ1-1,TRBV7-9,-,CASSSFRDRNLNTEAFF
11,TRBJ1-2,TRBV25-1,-,CASSGNYGYTF
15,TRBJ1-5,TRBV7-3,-,CASSHLGGENQPQHF
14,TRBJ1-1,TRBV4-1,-,CASSQAGLNTEAFF
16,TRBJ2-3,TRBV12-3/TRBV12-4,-,CASSQTTTGSTDTQYF
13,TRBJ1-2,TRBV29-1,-,CSVPGQGDYGYTF
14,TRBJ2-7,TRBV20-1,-,CSARERQGIYEQYF
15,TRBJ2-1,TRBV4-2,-,CASRIAGGPGNEQFF
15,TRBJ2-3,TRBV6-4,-,CASSNGGHSTDTQCF
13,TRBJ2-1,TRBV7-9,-,CASSLGGGNEQFF
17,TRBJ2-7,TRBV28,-,CASSGEGQGSWSYEQYF
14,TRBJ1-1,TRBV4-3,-,CASSQQGALGEAFF